A selection of T cell receptor beta chains follows, all from one sample in a study of cytomegalovirus exposure and HLA in healthy donors. TCRdb's table, derived via immunoSEQ multiplex PCR, lists solely in-frame clones and lacks some. The data show roughly 200,000 clones, and the top ten clones hold roughly 6.7%. The sequenced material came from PBMCs. The receptors here all came from a man aged 30 to 45 in good health and CMV-seronegative. CDR3s include the opening cysteine and the closing phenylalanine or tryptophan.

v_call: TRBV6-5; cdr3_aa: CASSYSDIYPDTQYF
v_call: TRBV27; cdr3_aa: CASSLPTGTSIQYF
v_call: TRBV6-6; cdr3_aa: CASSPARSGNTIYF
v_call: TRBV19; cdr3_aa: CASSIRGVDGYTF
v_call: TRBV10-1; cdr3_aa: CASSESGLASSTDTQYF
v_call: TRBV13; cdr3_aa: CASSPGQLIYEAFF
v_call: TRBV19; cdr3_aa: CASSPIGTYEQYF
v_call: TRBV20-1; cdr3_aa: CSAGAESGYTF
v_call: TRBV10-3; cdr3_aa: CAIKGFDNEQFF
v_call: TRBV5-6; cdr3_aa: CASRLLTGGVYGYTF
v_call: TRBV10-1; cdr3_aa: CASMGQTDTQYF
v_call: TRBV19; cdr3_aa: CASSIVSGGAGIQYF
v_call: TRBV19; cdr3_aa: CASSPRASGRSTDTQYF
v_call: TRBV28; cdr3_aa: CASQATVSMNTEAFF
v_call: TRBV6-4; cdr3_aa: CASSRDGSNYGYTF
v_call: TRBV30; cdr3_aa: CAWGSAGRNEQFF
v_call: TRBV9; cdr3_aa: CASSARGAGSPTDTQYF
v_call: TRBV4-3; cdr3_aa: CASSQDVGTSGGRTYEQYF
v_call: TRBV11-2; cdr3_aa: CASSYGQATQETQYF
v_call: TRBV7-3; cdr3_aa: CASSLTEAGGYTF
v_call: TRBV6-6; cdr3_aa: CASIGTGELQYF
v_call: TRBV30; cdr3_aa: CAWIPYPGQGFETQYF
v_call: TRBV25-1; cdr3_aa: CASSQSAAGGADTQYF
v_call: TRBV2; cdr3_aa: CASRYLGGFYNEQFF
v_call: TRBV29-1; cdr3_aa: CSAESSGGAEQYF
v_call: TRBV6-5; cdr3_aa: CASSSWTSGSRYEQYF
v_call: TRBV5-1; cdr3_aa: CASSLWWGGVNEGSTDTQYF
v_call: TRBV25-1; cdr3_aa: CASRDWEAGGTEAFF
v_call: TRBV2; cdr3_aa: CASSVQEFHGELFF
v_call: TRBV5-1; cdr3_aa: CASSLSIYEQYF
v_call: TRBV7-9; cdr3_aa: CASRGGGEKLFF
v_call: TRBV5-4; cdr3_aa: CASSSKRGATDTQYF
v_call: TRBV20-1; cdr3_aa: CSARVQGQYF
v_call: TRBV10-3; cdr3_aa: CAISVRGFDNTEAFF
v_call: TRBV5-1; cdr3_aa: CASWDSSYEQYF